This entry describes one T cell receptor beta chain. Profiling relied on immunoSEQ multiplex PCR, and the TCRdb table lists in-frame clones only, not all of them. The table lists more than 40,000 clones, about 85% of them singletons, with 20% to 25% in the top ten. This specimen belongs to a study of OX40 agonist ivuxolimab in advanced cancers. Study-level background: Patients received ivuxolimab, an intravenous treatment, every 2 weeks at 0.01 to 10 mg/kg.

The CDR3 spans 20 residues. Germline assignment: CDR1 SGHVS and CDR2 FNYEAQ. With 4 bases clipped from V and 3 bases from J, the junction kept 17 bases outside the gene matches. The chain has TRBV7-6 and TRBJ2-2; 10 bases fit TRBD2. This receptor was identified in an adult with an advanced solid tumor such as melanoma, head and neck, liver or kidney cancer. The sequenced sample was CD4+ or CD8+ T cells sorted from blood, obtained in a trial of the OX40 agonist ivuxolimab. CDR3 amino acids: CASSSPRLASGSEDTGELFF. The DNA of the CDR3 is TGTGCCAGCAGCTCGCCCCGCTTGGCTAGCGGGAGTGAGGACACCGGGGAGCTGTTTTTT.